One and the same sample provided the 4 T cell receptor beta chains below, sequenced in a study of blood T cell repertoires in COVID-19 (dated by TCRdb to about 2020). The library was obtained by the immunoSEQ multiplex PCR assay. This is the immuneACCESS table as TCRdb keeps it, with only in-frame sequences that have V and J called. A part of the clones is gone; compared with another copy, unresolved V genes explain less than half, and the rest is unexplained. Recorded for this sample are 150,000 to 200,000 clones; roughly nine tenths of them occurred a single time. The top ten hold around 9.9% of the sample. Material: peripheral blood. These receptors all come from a woman aged 55-70 years with COVID-19, enrolled during active disease.

The chain employs TRBV11-2 and TRBJ1-5, with 10 positions matching TRBD1. The junction had 2 bases not matched to a gene; V was cut back by 3 bases and J by 3 bases. The CDR3 has 15 amino acids. From germline, CDR1 is SGHAT and CDR2 FQNNGV. CDR3 DNA sequence: TGTGCCAGCAGCTTCGGGACAGGGGACAATCAGCCCCAGCATTTT. Its protein is CASSFGTGDNQPQHF.

The chain carries TRBV5-1 and TRBJ2-3; maybe TRBD1 (5 bases). Germline CDR1 and CDR2: SGHRS and YFSETQ. Trimming took 6 bases from V and 3 from J, leaving 17 bases between them. The CDR3 spans 15 residues. CDR3 DNA sequence: TGCGCCAGCACCCCTGGGTCAGGGCGGACAGATACGCAGTATTTT. Amino acid sequence: CASTPGSGRTDTQYF. The full variable domain, in which reference TRBV5-1 and TRBJ2-3 provide the parts outside the CDR3, is KAGVTQTPRYLIKTRGQQVTLSCSPISGHRSVSWYQQTPGQGLQFLFEYFSETQRNKGNFPGRFSGRQFSNSRSEMNVSTLELGDSALYLCASTPGSGRTDTQYFGPGTRLTVL.

CDR3 nucleotides: TGTGCCAGCAGGCCGGGACTAGCGGGACACGAGCAGTACTTC. Encoded protein: CASRPGLAGHEQYF. The V call is TRBV9, the J call TRBJ2-7; 13 nucleotides agree with TRBD2. Trimming at V came to 5 bases and at J to 5 bases, leaving 4 bases not matched to a gene. CDR1 SGDLS and CDR2 YYNGEE come from the germline V gene. This CDR3 is built from 14 residues.

V usage is TRBV7-2 and J usage is TRBJ2-1; D is unclear. The CDR3 length is 11 residues. The germline CDR1 and CDR2 sequences are SGHTA and FQGNSA. V lost 7 bases to trimming and J lost 9 bases, with 10 bases between them. CDR3 in amino acids: CASTHSFEQFF. CDR3 DNA: TGTGCCAGCACCCATAGTTTTGAGCAGTTCTTC.